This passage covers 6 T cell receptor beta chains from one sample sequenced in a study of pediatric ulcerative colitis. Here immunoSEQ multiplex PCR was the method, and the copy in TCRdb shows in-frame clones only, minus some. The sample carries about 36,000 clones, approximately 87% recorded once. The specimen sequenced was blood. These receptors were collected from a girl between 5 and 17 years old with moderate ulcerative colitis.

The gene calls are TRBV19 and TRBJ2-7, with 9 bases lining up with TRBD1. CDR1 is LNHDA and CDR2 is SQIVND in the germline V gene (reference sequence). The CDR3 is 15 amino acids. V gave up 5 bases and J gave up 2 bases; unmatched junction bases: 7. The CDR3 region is CASSSPQGAAYEQYF. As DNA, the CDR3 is TGTGCCAGTAGTTCCCCACAGGGGGCGGCCTACGAGCAGTACTTC.

DNA for the CDR3: TGTGCCATCAGTCCAGTTCTGGGCAGGGGTAATTCACCCCTCCACTTT. Translation: CAISPVLGRGNSPLHF. The chain couples TRBV10-3 to TRBJ1-6; possibly TRBD1 for D (6 bases). This CDR3 has 16 residues. CDR1 ENHRY and CDR2 SYGVKD come from the germline V gene. Trimming cost V 5 bases and J 6 bases, with 17 bases left between them.

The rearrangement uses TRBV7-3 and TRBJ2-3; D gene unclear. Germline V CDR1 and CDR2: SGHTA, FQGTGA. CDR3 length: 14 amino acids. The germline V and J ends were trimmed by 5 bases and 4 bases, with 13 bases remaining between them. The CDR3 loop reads CASSLSSVSDTQYF. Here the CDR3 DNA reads TGTGCCAGCAGCCTGTCTAGTGTGTCAGATACGCAGTATTTT.

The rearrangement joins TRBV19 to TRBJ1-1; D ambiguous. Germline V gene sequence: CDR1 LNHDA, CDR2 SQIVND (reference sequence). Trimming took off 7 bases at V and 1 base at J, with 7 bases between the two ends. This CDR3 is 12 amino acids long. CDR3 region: CASNEGNTEAFF. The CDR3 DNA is TGTGCCAGTAACGAGGGGAACACTGAAGCTTTCTTT.

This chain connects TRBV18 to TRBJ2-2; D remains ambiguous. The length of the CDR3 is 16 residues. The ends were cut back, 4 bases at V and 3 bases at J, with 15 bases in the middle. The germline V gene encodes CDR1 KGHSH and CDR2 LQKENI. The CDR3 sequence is CASSLADPGDTGELFF. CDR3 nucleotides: TGTGCCAGCTCACTCGCGGACCCTGGTGACACCGGGGAGCTGTTTTTT.

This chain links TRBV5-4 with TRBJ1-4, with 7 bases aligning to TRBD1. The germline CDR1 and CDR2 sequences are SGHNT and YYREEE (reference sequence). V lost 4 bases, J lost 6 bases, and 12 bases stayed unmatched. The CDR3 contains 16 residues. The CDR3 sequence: CASSPIHQGGDEKLFF. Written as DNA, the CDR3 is TGTGCCAGCAGCCCGATTCACCAGGGGGGAGATGAAAAACTGTTTTTT.